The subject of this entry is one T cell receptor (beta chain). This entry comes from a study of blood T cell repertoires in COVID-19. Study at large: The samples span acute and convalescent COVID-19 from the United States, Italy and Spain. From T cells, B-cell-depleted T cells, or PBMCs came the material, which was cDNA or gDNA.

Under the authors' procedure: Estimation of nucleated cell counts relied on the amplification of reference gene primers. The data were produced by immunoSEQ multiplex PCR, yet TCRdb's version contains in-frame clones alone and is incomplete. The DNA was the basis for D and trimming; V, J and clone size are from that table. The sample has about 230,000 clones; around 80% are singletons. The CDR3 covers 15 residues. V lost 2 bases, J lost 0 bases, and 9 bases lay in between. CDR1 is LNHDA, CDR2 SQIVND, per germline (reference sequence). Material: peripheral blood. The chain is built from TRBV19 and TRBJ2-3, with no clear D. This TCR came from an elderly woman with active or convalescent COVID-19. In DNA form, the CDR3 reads TGTGCCAGTAGTATAAAAATGACTAGCACAGATACGCAGTATTTT. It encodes CASSIKMTSTDTQYF.